The clone carrying this TCR beta chain has only one observation. Seattle cases were enrolled at active infection and followed longitudinally. This sample was included in a study of blood T cell repertoires in COVID-19. Study context: Sources were T cells, B-cell-depleted T cells, or PBMCs; the material itself was cDNA or gDNA.

Germline loops: CDR1 SGHVS, CDR2 FQNEAQ. This CDR3 comprises 14 residues. Trimming pared 4 bases from V and 7 bases from J, leaving 17 bases between. Original processing methods: Estimates of nucleated cell counts were drawn from the amplification of reference gene primers. The repertoire was sequenced with immunoSEQ multiplex PCR; TCRdb's copy has only in-frame clones and lacks some. Clone size and the V and J calls come from that table; the DNA yielded D and trimming. The repertoire holds 250,000 to 300,000 clones, with around 85% as singletons. Sequenced sample: peripheral blood. V gene TRBV7-8 combines with J gene TRBJ2-7; D is possibly TRBD1 (5 bases). The sequence was obtained from a woman in her twenties or thirties with COVID-19, enrolled during active disease. The chain's CDR3 is CASSSLGALGEQYF. DNA for the CDR3: TGTGCCAGCAGCTCTCTAGGGGCCCTAGGGGAGCAGTACTTC.